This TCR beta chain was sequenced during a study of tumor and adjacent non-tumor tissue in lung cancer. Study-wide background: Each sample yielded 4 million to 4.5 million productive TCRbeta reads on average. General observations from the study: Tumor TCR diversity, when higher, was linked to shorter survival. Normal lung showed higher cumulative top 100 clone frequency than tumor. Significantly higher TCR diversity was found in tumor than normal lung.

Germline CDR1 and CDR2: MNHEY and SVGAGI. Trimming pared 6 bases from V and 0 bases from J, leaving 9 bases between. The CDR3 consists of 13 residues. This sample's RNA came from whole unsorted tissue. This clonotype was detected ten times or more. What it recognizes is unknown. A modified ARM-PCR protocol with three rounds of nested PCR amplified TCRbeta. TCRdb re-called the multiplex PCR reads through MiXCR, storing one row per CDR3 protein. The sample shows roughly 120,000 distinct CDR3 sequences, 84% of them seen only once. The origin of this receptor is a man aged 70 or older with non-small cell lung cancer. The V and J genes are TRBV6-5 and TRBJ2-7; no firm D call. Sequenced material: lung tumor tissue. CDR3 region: CASRKYSSYEQYF. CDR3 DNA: TGTGCCAGCAGAAAGTACAGCTCCTACGAGCAGTACTTC.